The source of this T cell receptor (beta chain) is a study of blood T cell repertoires in COVID-19. The protocol was immunoSEQ multiplex PCR, while the TCRdb copy is restricted to in-frame clones and leaves out a portion. This table has a few hundred thousand clones, 80% to 90% appearing once. This receptor was taken from a woman in her late teens or twenties who had recovered from COVID-19. The sequencing input was PBMCs or T cells enriched from blood (not recorded which).

CDR3 coding DNA: TGTGCCAGTAGTATCAGGACAGGGGGGATGAACACTGAAGCTTTCTTT. Translated, it gives CASSIRTGGMNTEAFF. The chain uses TRBV19 and TRBJ1-1; 10 bases map to TRBD1. Trimming at V came to 3 bases and at J to 0 bases, leaving 4 bases not matched to a gene. This CDR3 contains 16 residues. Germline V gene lookup returns CDR1 LNHDA and CDR2 SQIVND (reference sequence). Supplemented by reference TRBV19 and TRBJ1-1, the full variable domain reads DGGITQSPKYLFRKEGQNVTLSCEQNLNHDAMYWYRQDPGQGLRLIYYSQIVNDFQKGDIAEGYSVSREKKESFPLTVTSAQKNPTAFYLCASSIRTGGMNTEAFFGQGTRLTVV.